This T cell receptor (beta chain) was profiled in a study of blood T cells in healthy people across ages. General study results and limits: It was the long-lived donors that had more naive CD4+ cells and higher diversity than aged donors.

For the second PCR, which ran for about 7 to 11 cycles, a sample-barcoded 5' primer and a J-beta primer mix were used. A minimum of 3 million CDR3-containing paired-end reads was obtained for each sample. TCRdb re-derived calls from the 5' RACE reads in MiXCR, one entry per CDR3 protein. The table lists roughly 1,800,000 distinct CDR3 sequences, roughly 49% of them singletons. It was approximately 10 milliliters of peripheral blood that were drawn from each donor. Comment on this clonotype: Its specificity is unknown.

From germline, CDR1 is SQVTM and CDR2 ANQGSEA. This CDR3 comprises 14 residues. V dropped 4 bases and J dropped 2; count of bases not matched to a gene: 3. The source is a woman aged 40-49 years in good health. J is TRBJ2-5 and V is TRBV29-1, with 11 bases fitting TRBD2. The material sequenced was blood. DNA of the CDR3: TGCAGCGTTGGAAGGACTAGCGGGCAAGAGACCCAGTACTTC. Translated, it gives CSVGRTSGQETQYF.